These 26 T cell receptor beta chains were all obtained from the same sample, sequenced in a study of blood T cell repertoires in COVID-19. Profiled with immunoSEQ multiplex PCR; TCRdb holds only in-frame clones, not every one. The table has over 110,000 clones, about 87% seen once. The sample was PBMCs or T cells enriched from blood (not recorded which). These TCRs come from a man aged 50 or older in a cohort exposed to, infected with or recovered from COVID-19 (not recorded which).

The chain combines TRBV4-2 with TRBJ2-1; TRBD1 matches 10 bases. The CDR3 loop spans 15 amino acids. From germline, CDR1 is LGHNA and CDR2 YNFKEQ. V shed 4 bases, J shed 6 bases, and the junction held 6 bases outside the gene matches. The CDR3 coding sequence is TGTGCCAGCAGCCCGGGACAGGGGATCTTCAATGAGCAGTTCTTC. Translation: CASSPGQGIFNEQFF.

J is TRBJ2-2 and V is TRBV12-3 or TRBV12-4, with D unclear. With 6 bases removed from V and 3 bases from J, the gap between germline ends came to 5 bases. The CDR3 spans 12 residues. Written as DNA, the CDR3 is TGTGCCAGCAGCCCTTACACCGGGGAGCTGTTTTTT. Its protein product is CASSPYTGELFF.

CDR3 loop: CASSLEASLYEQYF. DNA for the CDR3: TGTGCCAGCAGCCTGGAGGCTAGTCTGTACGAGCAGTACTTC. The V and J genes are TRBV5-4 and TRBJ2-7; the D gene is possibly TRBD2 (5 bases). Trimming took 4 bases from V and 4 from J, leaving 15 bases between them. The CDR3 covers 14 residues. From germline, CDR1 is SGHNT and CDR2 YYREEE (reference sequence).

V is TRBV6-1 and J is TRBJ2-1; TRBD2 matches at 8 bases. Germline V gene data show CDR1 as MNHNS and CDR2 as SASEGT. The CDR3 consists of 15 residues. After removal of 1 base from V and 4 bases from J, the junction contained 3 bases not matched to a gene. CDR3: CASSEVSGGYNEQFF. The CDR3 DNA follows: TGTGCCAGCAGTGAAGTCAGCGGGGGTTACAATGAGCAGTTCTTC.

The chain uses TRBV19 and TRBJ1-6, with TRBD1 matching over 9 bases. The CDR3 length is 14 residues. Germline V gives CDR1 LNHDA, CDR2 SQIVND (reference sequence). The J segment lost 10 bases and the V segment lost 9 bases, leaving 10 bases of the junction unmatched. In nucleotides, the CDR3 is TGTGCCAGCAAGACAGGGGGGTTTGACTCACCCCTCCACTTT. It translates to CASKTGGFDSPLHF.

V and J are TRBV7-2 and TRBJ2-7; 7 bases align to TRBD1. CDR1 and CDR2 (germline): SGHTA, FQGNSA. The CDR3 runs to 14 residues. V trimming: 5 bases; J trimming: 10 bases; junction bases outside the gene matches: 14. DNA for the CDR3: TGTGCCAGCAGCACCCTCGGGACAGCTACCGTCCAGTACTTC. It yields the protein CASSTLGTATVQYF.

The V gene is TRBV7-6, the J gene TRBJ1-3, with D tentatively TRBD1 (5 bases). The CDR3 totals 15 residues. Germline values: CDR1 SGHVS, CDR2 FNYEAQ. V was cut by 1 base and J by 4 bases, with 11 bases left in between. CDR3 residues: CASSLVGGAGNTIYF. The CDR3 coding sequence is TGTGCCAGCAGCTTAGTCGGGGGAGCGGGAAACACCATATATTTT. Supplemented by reference TRBV7-6 and TRBJ1-3, the full variable domain reads GAGVSQSPRYKVTKRGQDVALRCDPISGHVSLYWYRQALGQGPEFLTYFNYEAQQDKSGLPNDRFSAERPEGSISTLTIQRTEQRDSAMYRCASSLVGGAGNTIYFGEGSWLTVV.

The rearrangement joins TRBV7-9 to TRBJ1-1; D may be TRBD1 (5 bases). Germline assignment: CDR1 SEHNR and CDR2 FQNEAQ (reference sequence). V was pared by 2 bases and J by 11 bases, with 18 bases between. The CDR3 extends over 14 amino acids. For the CDR3, the DNA is TGTGCCAGCAGCTTAAGGGGTACTGGGGAGGGGGCTTTCTTT. It translates to CASSLRGTGEGAFF.

The chain links TRBV9 to TRBJ2-1; 7 nucleotides line up with TRBD1. CDR3 size: 15 residues. After removal of 3 bases from V and 2 bases from J, the junction contained 5 bases not matched to a gene. CDR1 SGDLS and CDR2 YYNGEE come from the germline V gene. Here the CDR3 reads CASSAQQGPYNEQFF. CDR3 nucleotides: TGTGCCAGCAGCGCCCAACAGGGGCCCTACAATGAGCAGTTCTTC.

This chain joins TRBV3-1 (or the pseudogene TRBV3-2) and TRBJ1-2; 8 bases map to TRBD1. Germline CDR1 and CDR2: LGHDT and YNNKEL (reference sequence). CDR3 length: 18 amino acids. Trimming at V came to 4 bases and at J to 0 bases, leaving 13 bases not matched to a gene. The CDR3: CASSPPQGVARPNYGYTF. The CDR3 nucleotides read TGTGCCAGCAGCCCGCCACAGGGGGTCGCGCGACCTAACTATGGCTACACCTTC.

V is TRBV7-2 and J is TRBJ2-3, with TRBD2 matching 7 bases. The CDR3 is made up of 15 amino acids. Per germline, CDR1 SGHTA and CDR2 FQGNSA. V lost 3 bases and J lost 0; bases outside the gene matches: 3. In DNA, the CDR3 is TGTGCCAGCAGCTTGACCGGGGGGAGCACAGATACGCAGTATTTT. Residues: CASSLTGGSTDTQYF.

The J gene is TRBJ2-3, the V gene TRBV5-1; tentatively, D is TRBD1 (6 bases). Looked up from germline, CDR1 is SGHRS and CDR2 is YFSETQ. With 4 bases removed from V and 2 bases from J, the gap between germline ends came to 11 bases. The CDR3 consists of 14 residues. The CDR3 is CASSNRVNTDTQYF. The CDR3 region has the DNA TGCGCCAGCAGCAACAGGGTCAACACAGATACGCAGTATTTT.

This clone came up a few times. This chain uses TRBV9 with TRBJ1-2; the match to TRBD1 covers 9 bases. Germline-derived CDR1 and CDR2 are SGDLS and YYNGEE. V was pared by 4 bases and J by 4 bases, with 11 bases of the junction left unmatched. CDR3 length: 16 amino acids. In nucleotides, the CDR3 is TGTGCCAGCAGCTTTTCCCCGGGACAGGGCCTCTATGGCTACACCTTC. It yields the protein CASSFSPGQGLYGYTF. Combining the CDR3 with reference TRBV9 and TRBJ1-2 gives the whole variable domain DSGVTQTPKHLITATGQRVTLRCSPRSGDLSVYWYQQSLDQGLQFLIQYYNGEERAKGNILERFSAQQFPDLHSELNLSSLELGDSALYFCASSFSPGQGLYGYTFGSGTRLTVV.

V usage is TRBV3-1 (or the pseudogene TRBV3-2) and J usage is TRBJ2-5, with D possibly TRBD1 on 6 matching bases. Germline V CDR1 and CDR2: LGHDT, YNNKEL (reference sequence). The CDR3 totals 15 residues. Trimming left V 3 bases short and J 5 bases short, with 16 bases between. CDR3: CASSQSRGNGETQYF. As DNA, the CDR3 is TGTGCCAGCAGCCAGTCGAGGGGGAATGGTGAGACCCAGTACTTC.

The chain is built from TRBV15 and TRBJ2-5; 12 positions match TRBD2. The CDR3 sequence is 17 residues long. The J segment lost 1 base and the V segment lost 2 bases, leaving 5 bases of the junction unmatched. Per the germline V gene, CDR1 is LNHNV and CDR2 is YYDKDF (reference sequence). CDR3 amino acids: CATSRNLGLAGQETQYF. CDR3 DNA sequence: TGTGCCACCAGCAGAAATCTGGGACTAGCGGGCCAAGAGACCCAGTACTTC.

The V and J genes are TRBV6-5 and TRBJ2-7, with D hard to call. Trimming shortened V by 0 bases and J by 3 bases, and 15 bases separated the two germline ends. This CDR3 has 16 amino acids. Per germline, CDR1 MNHEY and CDR2 SVGAGI. The CDR3 reads CASSYSMRARNYEQYF. The CDR3 bases are TGTGCCAGCAGTTACTCGATGCGAGCCAGGAACTACGAGCAGTACTTC.

The chain employs TRBV7-2 and TRBJ2-1, with a tentative D call TRBD1 (6 bases). The germline gives CDR1 SGHTA, CDR2 FQGNSA. The CDR3 length is 15 residues. Trimming removed 5 bases at V and 4 bases at J, with 15 bases between. DNA of the CDR3: TGTGCCAGCAGCGTTAGTGGGGGCCTTTACAATGAGCAGTTCTTC. It codes for CASSVSGGLYNEQFF.

The chain has TRBV4-1 and TRBJ1-2, with 9 bases fitting TRBD1. CDR1 is MGHRA, CDR2 YSYEKL, per germline. V lost 5 bases and J lost 7; bases outside the gene matches: 11. This CDR3 comprises 15 residues. CDR3: CASSYWTGDSGGYTF. The CDR3 DNA is TGCGCCAGCAGCTACTGGACAGGGGATTCTGGTGGCTACACCTTC.

V and J are TRBV28 and TRBJ1-6; the match to TRBD1 covers 8 bases. Trimming removed 5 bases from V and 8 bases from J; junction bases left unmatched: 5. In germline, CDR1 is MDHEN, CDR2 SYDVKM. The CDR3 sequence is 14 residues long. The chain's CDR3 is CASSPGQGYSPLHF. The CDR3 nucleotides are TGTGCCAGCAGTCCCGGACAGGGCTATTCACCCCTCCACTTT.

This sequence joins TRBV6-5 and TRBJ1-2, with 10 bases fitting TRBD1. V gave up 6 bases and J gave up 8 bases; unmatched junction bases: 3. This CDR3 spans 12 amino acids. Germline V gene data show CDR1 as MNHEY and CDR2 as SVGAGI. CDR3 amino acids: CASSGQGGGYTF. The CDR3 region has the DNA TGTGCCAGCAGCGGACAGGGGGGAGGCTACACCTTC.

V is TRBV25-1 and J is TRBJ2-7, with D perhaps matching TRBD1 (5 bases). The V end lost 5 bases, the J end lost 0 bases, and 8 bases lay between the germline ends. There are 13 residues in the CDR3. CDR1 and CDR2 from the germline V gene are MGHDK and SYGVNS. Here the CDR3 reads CASSSTASYEQYF. The CDR3 nucleotides are TGTGCCAGCAGTTCGACAGCCTCCTACGAGCAGTACTTC.

This clone was detected a few times. This chain links TRBV6-1 with TRBJ1-5; no definite D call. Per the germline V gene, CDR1 is MNHNS and CDR2 is SASEGT. The CDR3 sequence is 14 residues long. V was shortened by 3 bases and J by 1 base, with 7 bases between the two germline ends. The CDR3 nucleotides read TGTGCCAGCAGTGACCCGTCGAGCAATCAGCCCCAGCATTTT. Translated, it gives CASSDPSSNQPQHF.

The rearrangement links TRBV18 to TRBJ2-3; 8 bases agree with TRBD1. The germline V gene encodes CDR1 KGHSH and CDR2 LQKENI. J lost 2 bases, V lost 4 bases, and 5 bases had no gene match. The CDR3 consists of 15 residues. CDR3: CASSRRDRSTDTQYF. The CDR3 DNA is TGTGCCAGCTCACGCCGGGACAGGTCCACAGATACGCAGTATTTT.

This clone was seen a few times. The chain couples TRBV21-1 to TRBJ1-1; the DNA was not used to check the table's D call, TRBD1. TRBV21-1 is listed as a pseudogene. CDR3 length equals 13 residues. The CDR3 loop is CASPRDFRVKAFF. The CDR3 DNA is TGTGCCAGCCCCCGAGATTTCAGGGTGAAGGCTTTCTTT.

J is TRBJ1-2 and V is TRBV7-2; weak D call: TRBD1 (6 bases). The germline CDR1 and CDR2 sequences are SGHTA and FQGNSA. V was clipped by 3 bases and J by 1 base, with 9 bases between them. The CDR3 runs to 14 residues. This CDR3 reads CASSLEQGNYGYTF. DNA of the CDR3: TGTGCCAGCAGCTTGGAACAGGGTAACTATGGCTACACCTTC.

This clone occurred a few times. The genes are TRBV3-1 (or the pseudogene TRBV3-2) and TRBJ1-6, with D possibly matching TRBD1 (5 bases). CDR1 and CDR2 (germline): LGHDT, YNNKEL (reference sequence). V gave up 2 bases and J gave up 6 bases, with 23 bases separating them. CDR3 length: 19 residues. The CDR3 loop reads CASSQYMSGAGSGNSPLHF. Written as DNA, the CDR3 is TGTGCCAGCAGCCAATATATGTCCGGGGCGGGGAGTGGTAATTCACCCCTCCACTTT.